These 24 T cell receptor beta chains share one sample of origin, sequenced in a study of T cell changes during pregnancy in multiple sclerosis. Repertoires were generated with immunoSEQ multiplex PCR, while TCRdb's copy carries only in-frame clones and drops some. The sample lists tens of thousands of clones, 85% to 90% seen once, with over 1.2% in the top ten. Sequencing was performed on peripheral blood, taken in the first trimester of pregnancy. The receptors here all came from a female donor in good health, enrolled as a control in a pregnancy study.

This rearrangement joins TRBV7-3 to TRBJ2-1; 10 bases align to TRBD1. The V gene end was trimmed by 0 bases and the J gene end by 3 bases; junction bases not matched to a gene: 2. The CDR3 is made up of 16 amino acids. Germline V lookup: CDR1 SGHTA, CDR2 FQGTGA. As DNA, the CDR3 is TGTGCCAGCAGCTTAACGAGGGACAGGGGCTACAATGAGCAGTTCTTC. Translating gives CASSLTRDRGYNEQFF.

Here the CDR3 reads CASGRDNSNQPQHF. The CDR3 DNA sequence: TGTGCCAGCGGGAGGGACAATAGCAATCAGCCCCAGCATTTT. The rearrangement joins TRBV6-1 to TRBJ1-5, with D possibly being TRBD1 (6 bases). CDR1 and CDR2 (germline): MNHNS, SASEGT. V lost 8 bases and J 0 bases, leaving 11 bases between the germline ends. The CDR3 is 14 residues long.

Note on this clone: A junction boundary mismatches the germline segment, possibly from a read error. The chain uses TRBV6-5 and TRBJ2-7, with TRBD1 matching over 9 bases. The germline V gene has CDR1 MNHEY and CDR2 SVGAGI. The CDR3 loop spans 15 amino acids. The CDR3 DNA is TGTGCCAGCAGTTACATCCCGCGGAAGGGGGACAGGGTGCACTTC. It codes for CASSYIPRKGDRVHF.

This rearrangement joins TRBV7-2 to TRBJ1-3; tentative D call: TRBD1 (6 bases). The V end was cut by 5 bases, the J end by 3 bases, with 14 bases between. Germline CDR1 and CDR2: SGHTA and FQGNSA. The CDR3 spans 15 residues. The CDR3 bases are TGTGCCAGCAGCACCCAAACAGGGAGTGGAAACACCATATATTTT. Protein sequence: CASSTQTGSGNTIYF.

This clone appeared a single time. V gene TRBV18 combines with J gene TRBJ2-3; D is unclear. From germline, CDR1 is KGHSH and CDR2 LQKENI. The germline V and J ends were trimmed by 4 bases and 7 bases, with 9 bases remaining between them. CDR3 length equals 12 residues. CDR3 amino acids: CASSHPSNTQYF. The CDR3 coding sequence is TGTGCCAGCTCACACCCAAGCAATACGCAGTATTTT.

V usage is TRBV10-3 and J usage is TRBJ2-1; possibly TRBD2 for D (6 bases). Germline CDR1 ENHRY, CDR2 SYGVKD. V lost 0 bases and J 10 bases, leaving 7 bases between the germline ends. This CDR3 has 12 amino acids. The CDR3 bases are TGTGCCATCAGTGAGTCTCTAGCGGAGCAGTTCTTC. Its translation: CAISESLAEQFF.

The chain couples TRBV27 to TRBJ2-7; D is uncertain. CDR3 length: 12 residues. Trimming removed 4 bases from V and 2 bases from J, with 6 bases in between. CDR1 MNHEY and CDR2 SMNVEV come from the germline V gene (reference sequence). The CDR3 region has the DNA TGTGCCAGCAGTTCACCTACCTACGAGCAGTACTTC. Amino acid sequence: CASSSPTYEQYF.

The V call is TRBV28, the J call TRBJ1-5; the match to TRBD1 covers 8 bases. J gave up 6 bases and V 6 bases, and 7 bases lay outside the gene matches. This CDR3 is 14 amino acids long. Germline loops: CDR1 MDHEN, CDR2 SYDVKM. This CDR3 is CASSHRGMVQPQHF. As DNA, the CDR3 is TGTGCCAGCAGCCACAGGGGGATGGTTCAGCCCCAGCATTTT.

The chain uses TRBV25-1 and TRBJ2-7; 8 bases agree with TRBD1. The V gene's germline CDR1 is MGHDK and CDR2 SYGVNS. CDR3 length: 16 residues. V was clipped by 0 bases and J by 3 bases; unmatched bases: 7. For the CDR3, the DNA is TGTGCCAGCAGTGAATATGGGGGACAGGCAGACTACGAGCAGTACTTC. This sequence encodes CASSEYGGQADYEQYF.

This clone was observed a handful of times. The chain carries TRBV5-1 and TRBJ1-1, with 7 bases aligning to TRBD1. Trimming removed 4 bases from V and 1 base from J; junction bases left unmatched: 4. The CDR3 contains 14 residues. Germline-derived CDR1 and CDR2 are SGHRS and YFSETQ. CDR3 residues: CASSVGQTNTEAFF. The CDR3 nucleotides read TGCGCCAGCAGCGTGGGACAGACGAACACTGAAGCTTTCTTT.

CDR3 in amino acids: CASSVDRGQPQHF. Here the CDR3 DNA reads TGTGCCAGCAGCGTAGACAGGGGTCAGCCCCAGCATTTT. The rearrangement links TRBV9 to TRBJ1-5, with 7 bases fitting TRBD1. Germline CDR1 SGDLS, CDR2 YYNGEE. The CDR3 covers 13 residues. V shed 0 bases and J 6 bases; nucleotides not matched to a gene: 0.

CDR3 protein: CASGTPSFTDTQYF. The CDR3 DNA reads TGTGCCAGTGGGACTCCATCCTTCACAGATACGCAGTATTTT. The gene calls are TRBV7-2 and TRBJ2-3; the D gene is possibly TRBD2 (6 bases). V was shortened by 9 bases and J by 2 bases, with 15 bases between the two germline ends. The CDR3 has 14 residues. CDR1 and CDR2 from the germline V gene are SGHTA and FQGNSA.

The rearrangement uses TRBV10-1 and TRBJ2-1; D is undetermined. Trimming shortened V by 1 base and J by 7 bases, and 11 bases separated the two germline ends. CDR1 and CDR2 (germline): WNHNN, SYGVQD (reference sequence). This CDR3 is built from 14 residues. The CDR3: CASSELFKLNEQFF. CDR3 nucleotides: TGCGCCAGCAGTGAGTTATTTAAGCTGAATGAGCAGTTCTTC.

The chain employs TRBV27 and TRBJ2-7; the D gene is possibly TRBD2 (6 bases). Germline CDR1 and CDR2: MNHEY and SMNVEV (reference sequence). Trimming removed 4 bases from V and 2 bases from J, with 12 bases in between. This CDR3 has 14 amino acids. CDR3 DNA: TGTGCCAGCAGTTCCCCGGGACTGGCCTACGAGCAGTACTTC. It translates to CASSSPGLAYEQYF.

The chain joins TRBV7-8 to TRBJ2-3, with TRBD2 as a possible D gene (5 bases). This CDR3 is built from 13 residues. CDR1 is SGHVS and CDR2 is FQNEAQ in the germline V gene. V was shortened by 2 bases and J by 6 bases, with 9 bases between the two germline ends. CDR3 amino acids: CASSLISADTQYF. The CDR3, as DNA: TGTGCCAGCAGCTTAATTAGCGCCGATACGCAGTATTTT. The full variable domain, with the rest looked up from reference TRBV7-8 and TRBJ2-3, is GAGVSQSPRYKVAKRGQDVALRCDPISGHVSLFWYQQALGQGPEFLTYFQNEAQLDKSGLPSDRFFAERPEGSVSTLKIQRTQQEDSAVYLCASSLISADTQYFGPGTRLTVL.

This clone was recorded only once. The chain has TRBV6-1 and TRBJ1-5; the match to TRBD1 covers 8 bases. This CDR3 has 14 amino acids. Trimming cost V 6 bases and J 2 bases; bases outside gene matches: 3. From germline, CDR1 is MNHNS and CDR2 SASEGT. The CDR3 nucleotides read TGTGCCAGCAGAACGACAGGGGGCAATCAGCCCCAGCATTTT. It codes for CASRTTGGNQPQHF.

V gene TRBV6-5 combines with J gene TRBJ1-1, with a tentative D call TRBD1 (6 bases). The CDR3 is 11 amino acids. The germline V and J ends were trimmed by 5 bases and 10 bases, with 11 bases remaining between them. Germline CDR1 and CDR2: MNHEY and SVGAGI. CDR3 DNA: TGTGCCAGCAGTGCAGGGGTTGGAGCTTTCTTT. Translation gives CASSAGVGAFF.

The chain is built from TRBV6-1 and TRBJ2-7, with D perhaps TRBD2 (5 bases). CDR1 and CDR2 from the germline V gene are MNHNS and SASEGT. Trimming stripped 6 bases from V and 3 bases from J, with 18 bases between. The CDR3 runs to 15 residues. The CDR3 coding sequence is TGTGCCAGCAGATACGTCCCGGGAAGCAACTACGAGCAGTACTTC. This encodes CASRYVPGSNYEQYF.

The chain links TRBV19 to TRBJ1-1, with 7 bases identical to TRBD1. CDR1 is LNHDA and CDR2 is SQIVND in the germline V gene (reference sequence). This CDR3 spans 12 amino acids. J gave up 6 bases and V 4 bases, and 2 bases lay outside the gene matches. CDR3 in DNA: TGTGCCAGTAGTAAGGGGGCGGCTGAAGCTTTCTTT. Its translation is CASSKGAAEAFF.

This chain links TRBV10-1 with TRBJ2-1, with D tentatively TRBD2 (6 bases). V was clipped by 3 bases and J by 7 bases, with 13 bases between them. The germline V gene has CDR1 WNHNN and CDR2 SYGVQD (reference sequence). This CDR3 is 14 amino acids long. The CDR3 bases are TGCGCCAGCAGTGACTGGCGGGGCCGGAATGAGCAGTTCTTC. Translating it yields CASSDWRGRNEQFF.

A note on this clone: This CDR3 is also generated by other DNA sequences in the sample. The gene calls are TRBV6-6 and TRBJ2-1; possibly TRBD2 for D (5 bases). V was trimmed by 0 bases and J by 4 bases, leaving 7 bases between them. CDR1 is MNHNY, CDR2 SVGAGI, per germline (reference sequence). This CDR3 has 14 residues. In DNA, the CDR3 is TGTGCCAGCAGTTACTCGAGGGTTTACAATGAGCAGTTCTTC. Its protein product is CASSYSRVYNEQFF.

The CDR3 region is CASSPLGGVDTEAFF. DNA of the CDR3: TGTGCCAGCTCACCGCTTGGAGGAGTGGACACTGAAGCTTTCTTT. This chain uses TRBV18 with TRBJ1-1, with D unclear. The CDR3 length is 15 residues. Trimming pared 3 bases from V and 3 bases from J, leaving 14 bases between. Germline CDR1 KGHSH, CDR2 LQKENI.

The chain combines TRBV5-1 with TRBJ2-7; 10 bases map to TRBD2. The CDR3 is 16 amino acids. The V segment lost 4 bases and the J segment 3 bases; nucleotides outside the gene matches: 10. Germline CDR1 and CDR2: SGHRS and YFSETQ. CDR3 in DNA: TGCGCCAGCAGCGCGGGCGGGCTAGCGGGAGTCTACGAGCAGTACTTC. Translation: CASSAGGLAGVYEQYF.

The chain carries TRBV18 and TRBJ1-5; no reliable D call. Trimming stripped 2 bases from V and 3 bases from J, with 20 bases between. Germline CDR1 is KGHSH and CDR2 is LQKENI. The CDR3 has 18 residues. As DNA, the CDR3 is TGTGCCAGCTCACCAACGGGAAGTTACGGGATTTCCAATCAGCCCCAGCATTTT. This gives the protein CASSPTGSYGISNQPQHF.